This T cell receptor beta chain was captured in a study of T cell responses to AZD1222 COVID-19 vaccine. Clones were sequenced by immunoSEQ multiplex PCR, and TCRdb holds only the in-frame ones, with some missing. This sample has some 120,000 clones; 85% to 95% occur once, and the top ten carry around 1.5%. The junction had 9 bases not matched to a gene; V was cut back by 8 bases and J by 3 bases. The CDR3 has 15 residues. CDR1 and CDR2 (germline): MNHEY, SVGAGI. The rearrangement uses TRBV6-5 and TRBJ2-3; the match to TRBD1 covers 9 bases. The source of this sequence is an adult who received the AZD1222 COVID-19 vaccine. Here the sequenced sample was peripheral blood, taken 28 days after the second AZD1222 dose. The CDR3 here is CASGAGTGWTDTQYF. The CDR3 DNA follows: TGTGCCAGCGGGGCCGGGACAGGGTGGACAGATACGCAGTATTTT.